This T cell receptor (beta chain) was captured in a study of memory B cells and T cells in multiple sclerosis. A note on this clone: Its antigen remains unidentified.

The method was immunoSEQ multiplex PCR; TCRdb's version includes in-frame clones alone and lacks a portion of them. The repertoire has 35,000 to 55,000 clones, more than 65% of them found once; the top ten carry 0.85% to 1.2%. Overall study results and limits: Normalization was needed because clone-set size differences affected shared clonotype counts.

V lost 1 base and J 10 bases, leaving 10 bases between the germline ends. The CDR3 contains 12 residues. Germline assignment: CDR1 MGHDK and CDR2 SYGVNS. CFSE-dim autoproliferating and CFSE-high non-proliferating T cells from unstimulated culture were sequenced separately. Replicate wells were pooled after approximately 7 days of stimulus-free culture of around 54 million CFSE-labeled PBMCs. PBMCs were labeled with approximately 0.53 uM CFSE and cultured without exogenous stimuli. V is TRBV25-1 and J is TRBJ1-1, with D hard to call. Sequencing used PBMCs from blood kept in culture. This clonotype was obtained from a human donor with multiple sclerosis. In DNA form, the CDR3 reads TGTGCCAGCAGTGAATTCTCACGGGGAGCTTTCTTT. Its protein product is CASSEFSRGAFF.